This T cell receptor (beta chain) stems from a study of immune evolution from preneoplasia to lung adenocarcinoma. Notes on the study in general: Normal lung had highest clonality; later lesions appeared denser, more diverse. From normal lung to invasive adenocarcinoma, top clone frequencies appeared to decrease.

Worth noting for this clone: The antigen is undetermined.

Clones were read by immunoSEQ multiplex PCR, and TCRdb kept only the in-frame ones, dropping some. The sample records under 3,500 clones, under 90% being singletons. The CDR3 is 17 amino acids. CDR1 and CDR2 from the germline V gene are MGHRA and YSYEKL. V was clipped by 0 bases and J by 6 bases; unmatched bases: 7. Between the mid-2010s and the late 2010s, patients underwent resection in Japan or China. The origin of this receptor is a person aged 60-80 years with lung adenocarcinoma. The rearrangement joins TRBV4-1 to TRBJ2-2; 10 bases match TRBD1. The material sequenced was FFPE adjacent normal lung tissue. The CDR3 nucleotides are TGCGCCAGCAGCCAAGATCGACAGGGGGCGCAGGCCGGGGAGCTGTTTTTT. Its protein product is CASSQDRQGAQAGELFF.